A single sample gave rise to the 2 T cell receptor beta chains below, sequenced in a study of T cell changes during pregnancy in multiple sclerosis. Clones were sequenced by immunoSEQ multiplex PCR, and TCRdb holds only the in-frame ones, with some missing. The sample contains tens of thousands of clones, approximately 90% of which appear only once. Sequenced here: peripheral blood, sampled in the first trimester of pregnancy. The origin of the receptors is a female donor in good health, enrolled as a control in a pregnancy study.

The chain links TRBV18 to TRBJ1-2; 7 nucleotides match TRBD1. The CDR3 consists of 14 residues. V trimming: 2 bases; J trimming: 4 bases; junction bases outside the gene matches: 4. Per germline, CDR1 KGHSH and CDR2 LQKENI. CDR3 sequence reads: CASSPTGTVYGYTF. The CDR3 bases are TGTGCCAGCTCACCAACCGGGACAGTCTATGGCTACACCTTC.

The V gene is TRBV5-1, the J gene TRBJ1-1, with D unresolved. CDR1 is SGHRS, CDR2 YFSETQ, per germline. Trimming removed 0 bases at V and 4 bases at J, with 13 bases between. This CDR3 region has 15 residues. CDR3 DNA sequence: TGCGCCAGCAGCTTGGAACTGGGCGGGCGCACTGAAGCTTTCTTT. Its translation: CASSLELGGRTEAFF.